A single sample gave rise to the 7 T cell receptor beta chains below, sequenced in a study of T cell responses to AZD1222 COVID-19 vaccine. Assay: immunoSEQ multiplex PCR; the TCRdb copy retains only in-frame clones and omits some. The table lists roughly 190,000 clones, about 92% of them singletons, with 3.5% to 5% in the top ten. This sample comprised peripheral blood, obtained on day 0 of AZD1222 vaccination. The receptors shown here come from an adult in good health.

This rearrangement joins TRBV18 to TRBJ1-1, with D unclear. V lost 6 bases and J lost 5, with 13 bases in between. The germline V gene has CDR1 KGHSH and CDR2 LQKENI. The CDR3 is 13 amino acids. The CDR3: CASSLKVSTEAFF. CDR3 coding DNA: TGTGCCAGCTCCTTGAAAGTTTCGACTGAAGCTTTCTTT.

V and J are TRBV19 and TRBJ1-2; 11 bases agree with TRBD1. CDR3 length: 15 residues. Germline lookup yields CDR1 LNHDA and CDR2 SQIVND (reference sequence). V lost 5 bases to trimming and J lost 7 bases; unmatched junction nucleotides: 9. CDR3 nucleotide sequence: TGTGCCAGTAGTCCCTGGACAGGGGGCGGTACTGGCTACACCTTC. Translating gives CASSPWTGGGTGYTF.

The chain combines TRBV4-1 with TRBJ2-7; TRBD2 agrees at 9 bases. In germline, CDR1 is MGHRA, CDR2 YSYEKL. The CDR3 spans 18 residues. V dropped 1 base and J dropped 0; count of bases not matched to a gene: 10. Here the CDR3 reads CASSQVPPSGGSSYEQYF. The DNA of the CDR3 is TGCGCCAGCAGCCAAGTCCCCCCGAGCGGGGGGTCCTCCTACGAGCAGTACTTC.

The V call is TRBV2, the J call TRBJ2-5; D perhaps matches TRBD2 (5 bases). The V and J ends lost 7 bases and 1 base respectively, with 10 bases between them. The CDR3 has 13 amino acids. Germline V CDR1 and CDR2: SNHLY, FYNNEI. The CDR3 spells CASTTGIQETQYF. The CDR3 DNA follows: TGTGCCAGCACCACGGGGATCCAAGAGACCCAGTACTTC.

The chain carries TRBV7-2 and TRBJ1-6; no definite D call. The CDR3 is 18 residues long. Trimming removed 1 base at V and 4 bases at J, with 17 bases between. CDR1 and CDR2 (germline): SGHTA, FQGNSA. The CDR3 loop reads CASSLGPREDPYNSPLHF. The CDR3 nucleotides read TGTGCCAGCAGCTTAGGCCCCCGTGAAGACCCTTATAATTCACCCCTCCACTTT.

This sequence joins TRBV11-2 and TRBJ1-5, with TRBD1 identical over 7 bases. CDR1 is SGHAT, CDR2 FQNNGV, per germline. V trimming: 5 bases; J trimming: 5 bases; junction bases outside the gene matches: 3. This CDR3 region has 13 residues. CDR3 in amino acids: CASSRTGDQPQHF. CDR3 DNA sequence: TGTGCCAGCAGCCGGACAGGAGATCAGCCCCAGCATTTT.

The CDR3 protein is CASRLGLQGFSIDLSADTQYF. The CDR3 bases are TGCGCCAGCAGGCTGGGCTTACAGGGGTTCAGTATCGATTTAAGCGCAGATACGCAGTATTTT. The chain links TRBV5-1 to TRBJ2-3; 7 bases map to TRBD1. Germline CDR1 is SGHRS and CDR2 is YFSETQ. The V and J ends lost 5 bases and 4 bases, in that order; junction bases with no gene match: 28. The CDR3 has 21 amino acids. The variable domain in full, with the rest retrieved from reference TRBV5-1 and TRBJ2-3, is KAGVTQTPRYLIKTRGQQVTLSCSPISGHRSVSWYQQTPGQGLQFLFEYFSETQRNKGNFPGRFSGRQFSNSRSEMNVSTLELGDSALYLCASRLGLQGFSIDLSADTQYFGPGTRLTVL.